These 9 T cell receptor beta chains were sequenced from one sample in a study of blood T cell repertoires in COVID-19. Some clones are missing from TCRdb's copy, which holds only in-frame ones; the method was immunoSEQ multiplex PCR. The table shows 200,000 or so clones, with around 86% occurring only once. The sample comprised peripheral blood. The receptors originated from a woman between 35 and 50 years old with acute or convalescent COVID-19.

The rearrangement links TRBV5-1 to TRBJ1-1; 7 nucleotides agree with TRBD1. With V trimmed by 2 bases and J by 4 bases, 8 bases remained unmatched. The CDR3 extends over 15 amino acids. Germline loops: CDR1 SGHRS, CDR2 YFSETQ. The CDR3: CASSFIRPGGTEAFF. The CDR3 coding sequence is TGCGCCAGCAGCTTTATCAGGCCAGGGGGCACTGAAGCTTTCTTT.

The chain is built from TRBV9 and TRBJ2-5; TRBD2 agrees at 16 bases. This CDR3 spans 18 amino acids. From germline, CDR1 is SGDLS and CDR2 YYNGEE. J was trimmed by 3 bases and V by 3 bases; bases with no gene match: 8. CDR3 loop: CASSAFSGTSGREETQYF. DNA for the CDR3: TGTGCCAGCAGCGCCTTCTCCGGGACTAGCGGGAGGGAAGAGACCCAGTACTTC.

CDR3 sequence (DNA): TGTGCCAGCAGTTTATCATCGGCAGGGGGGAATTCACCCCTCCACTTT. Protein product: CASSLSSAGGNSPLHF. V usage is TRBV27 and J usage is TRBJ1-6, with TRBD1 matching over 7 bases. Germline V gene sequence: CDR1 MNHEY, CDR2 SMNVEV (reference sequence). CDR3 length: 16 residues. The J segment lost 7 bases and the V segment lost 0 bases, leaving 6 bases of the junction unmatched.

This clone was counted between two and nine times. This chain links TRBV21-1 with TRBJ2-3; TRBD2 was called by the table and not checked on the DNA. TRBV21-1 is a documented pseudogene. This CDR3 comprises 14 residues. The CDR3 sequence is CASTPSGDTDTQYF. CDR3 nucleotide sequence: TGTGCCAGCACCCCTAGCGGAGACACAGATACGCAGTATTTT.

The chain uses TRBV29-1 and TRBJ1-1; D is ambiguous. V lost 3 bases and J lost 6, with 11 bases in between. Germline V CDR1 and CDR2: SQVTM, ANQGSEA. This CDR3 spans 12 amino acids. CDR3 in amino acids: CSVDIGSAEAFF. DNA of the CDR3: TGCAGCGTTGATATAGGGAGCGCTGAAGCTTTCTTT.

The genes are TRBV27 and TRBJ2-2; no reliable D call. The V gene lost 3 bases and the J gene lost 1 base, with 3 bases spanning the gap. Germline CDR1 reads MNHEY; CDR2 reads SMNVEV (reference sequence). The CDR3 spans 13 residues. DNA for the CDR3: TGTGCCAGCAGTTTCATGAACACCGGGGAGCTGTTTTTT. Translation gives CASSFMNTGELFF.

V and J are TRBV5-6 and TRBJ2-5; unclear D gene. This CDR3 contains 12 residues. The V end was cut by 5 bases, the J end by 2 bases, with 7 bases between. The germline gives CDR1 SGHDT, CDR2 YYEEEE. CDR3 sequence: CASRGPQETQYF. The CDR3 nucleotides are TGTGCCAGCAGGGGCCCGCAAGAGACCCAGTACTTC.

CDR3 bases: TGTGCCAGCTCCGCCGGGACAGGGGCTCTCGAGCAGTACTTC. Amino acid sequence: CASSAGTGALEQYF. The rearrangement joins TRBV3-1 (or the pseudogene TRBV3-2) to TRBJ2-7; 10 bases line up with TRBD1. Trimming removed 8 bases from V and 6 bases from J; junction bases left unmatched: 10. CDR1 and CDR2 from the germline V gene are LGHDT and YNNKEL (reference sequence). The CDR3 length is 14 residues.

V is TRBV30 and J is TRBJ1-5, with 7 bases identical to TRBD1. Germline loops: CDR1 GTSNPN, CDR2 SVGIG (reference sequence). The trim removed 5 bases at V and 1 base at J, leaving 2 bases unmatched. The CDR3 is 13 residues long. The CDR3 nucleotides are TGTGCCTGGGGGGGACAGAGCAATCAGCCCCAGCATTTT. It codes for CAWGGQSNQPQHF.